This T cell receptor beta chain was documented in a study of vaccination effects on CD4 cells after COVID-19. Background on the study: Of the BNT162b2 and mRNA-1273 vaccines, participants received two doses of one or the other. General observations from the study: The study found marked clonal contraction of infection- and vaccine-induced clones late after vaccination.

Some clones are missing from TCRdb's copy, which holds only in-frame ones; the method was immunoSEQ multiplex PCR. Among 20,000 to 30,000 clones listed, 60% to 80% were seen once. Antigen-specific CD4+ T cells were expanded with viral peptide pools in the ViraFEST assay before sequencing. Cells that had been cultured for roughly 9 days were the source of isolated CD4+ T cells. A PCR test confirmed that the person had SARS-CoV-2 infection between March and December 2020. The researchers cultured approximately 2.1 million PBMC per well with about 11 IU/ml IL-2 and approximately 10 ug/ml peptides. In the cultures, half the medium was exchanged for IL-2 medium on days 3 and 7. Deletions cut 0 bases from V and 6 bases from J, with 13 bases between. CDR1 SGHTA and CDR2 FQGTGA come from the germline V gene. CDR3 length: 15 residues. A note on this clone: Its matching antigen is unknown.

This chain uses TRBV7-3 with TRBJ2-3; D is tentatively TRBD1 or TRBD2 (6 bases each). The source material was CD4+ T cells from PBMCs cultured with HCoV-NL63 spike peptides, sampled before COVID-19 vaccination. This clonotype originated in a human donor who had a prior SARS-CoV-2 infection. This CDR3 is CASSLTPGAWDTQYF. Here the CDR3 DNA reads TGTGCCAGCAGCTTAACCCCGGGGGCTTGGGATACGCAGTATTTT.